This TCR beta chain originates from a study of cytomegalovirus exposure and HLA in healthy donors. Worth noting for this clone: Antigen: not known.

CDR3 length equals 13 residues. CDR1 and CDR2 from the germline V gene are MNHEY and SMNVEV (reference sequence). V shed 8 bases and J 1 base; nucleotides not matched to a gene: 3. Regarding the study as a whole: Presence/absence analyses took donor sequencing depth as roughly uniform. Upon later analysis, TCR association rates were observed to vary by HLA locus, being highest for DRB1 and lowest for HLA-C. Most likely, a cluster of highly shared sequence variants arose as a sequencing artifact.

It was with 60 Vbeta and 13 Jbeta primers that the PCR ran. Methods used by the authors: An analysis that came later counted roughly 80 million unique TCR beta chains, approximately 10 million shared. Assay used: immunoSEQ multiplex PCR; TCRdb lists only in-frame clones, some missing. Clone size and the V and J calls come from that table; the DNA yielded D and trimming. This sample has around 180,000 clones, with roughly 84% found just once. The source material was PBMCs. This chain connects TRBV27 to TRBJ2-7; TRBD1 agrees at 9 bases. The TCR sequence derives from a girl aged 2-9 years in good health and CMV-seropositive. The CDR3 spells CASEGTGSYEQYF. The CDR3, as DNA: TGTGCCAGCGAGGGGACAGGGTCCTACGAGCAGTACTTC.